This passage covers 9 T cell receptor beta chains from one sample sequenced in a study of tumor and adjacent non-tumor tissue in lung cancer. This sample's RNA came from whole unsorted tissue. A modified ARM-PCR protocol with three rounds of nested PCR amplified TCRbeta. Each CDR3 protein is one row after TCRdb ran MiXCR on the multiplex PCR reads. In the table there are tens of thousands of distinct CDR3 sequences, less than 75% of which are singletons. The sample consisted of lung tumor tissue. The receptors here all came from a man in his sixties with non-small cell lung cancer.

About this clonotype: The junction does not match germline at one end; this may be a read error. The chain employs TRBV28 and TRBJ2-1, with 14 bases identical to TRBD2. The DNA end is more similar to TRBJ2-7, so the J call may be wrong. Germline V gene lookup returns CDR1 MDHEN and CDR2 SYDVKM. This CDR3 has 16 amino acids. The CDR3 nucleotides are TGCGCCAGCAGCGACCCGGGACTAGCGGGAGTAAATGAGCAGTACTTC. This encodes CASSDPGLAGVNEQYF.

As for this clonotype: Relative to the germline gene, one junction end is altered; a read error may explain this. This rearrangement joins TRBV30 to TRBJ2-2; 8 nucleotides line up with TRBD1. The CDR3 consists of 14 residues. Germline CDR1 reads GTSNPN; CDR2 reads SVGIG (reference sequence). The CDR3 DNA follows: TGTGCCTGGAGTATACACAGGGGGTACGGGGAGCCGTTTTTT. Residues: CAWSIHRGYGEPFF. The variable domain in full, completed from reference TRBV30 and TRBJ2-2, reads SQTIHQWPATLVQPVGSPLSLECTVEGTSNPNLYWYRQAAGRGLQLLFYSVGIGQISSEVPQNLSASRPQDRQFILSSKKLLLSDSGFYLCAWSIHRGYGEPFFGEGSRLTVL.

This clonotype has a count of ten or more. V and J are TRBV29-1 and TRBJ2-3; 13 bases match TRBD2. The CDR3 loop spans 14 amino acids. V trimming: 6 bases; J trimming: 8 bases; junction bases outside the gene matches: 8. CDR1 is SQVTM, CDR2 ANQGSEA, per germline. The CDR3 region is CSVGTSGRASTQYF. The CDR3, as DNA: TGCAGCGTCGGTACTAGCGGGAGGGCCAGTACGCAGTATTTT.

This clonotype appeared a single time. With a much larger clone just one base away, this may be a read error. The chain couples TRBV20-1 to TRBJ2-3, with D hard to call. Trimming cost V 4 bases and J 2 bases, with 10 bases left between them. The CDR3 length is 13 residues. Germline V lookup: CDR1 DFQATT, CDR2 SNEGSKA (reference sequence). The CDR3 DNA reads as TGCAGTGCTAATCCTGATTCCACAGATACGCAGTATTTT. Residues: CSANPDSTDTQYF.

This clonotype was detected only once. The chain uses TRBV12-3 or TRBV12-4 and TRBJ1-5, with a possible D match to TRBD1 (5 bases). This CDR3 has 14 amino acids. Deletions cut 8 bases from V and 4 bases from J, with 15 bases between. CDR3 residues: CASRVGAGNQPQHF. In nucleotides, the CDR3 is TGTGCCAGCCGTGTCGGGGCTGGTAATCAGCCCCAGCATTTT.

With regard to this clonotype: Sequence at one end of the junction differs from germline and may be a read error. For the CDR3, the DNA is TGTGTCAGCAGTTGGCCCCGTGACAGGGTCAGCTATGGCTACACCTTC. This sequence encodes CVSSWPRDRVSYGYTF. The V call is TRBV12-3 or TRBV12-4, the J call TRBJ1-2; 7 positions agree with TRBD1. The CDR3 spans 16 residues.

About this clonotype: Mismatch with germline at one junction end may stem from a read error. The rearrangement uses TRBV20-1 and TRBJ1-5; tentative D call: TRBD1 (5 bases). The CDR3 sequence is 13 residues long. The V gene's germline CDR1 is DFQATT and CDR2 SNEGSKA (reference sequence). The CDR3 region is CSARKTVYQPQHF. CDR3 DNA: TGCAGTGCTAGGAAGACAGTCTATCAACCCCAGCACTTT.

The gene calls are TRBV11-2 and TRBJ2-3; 7 bases are a match to TRBD1. Germline CDR1 reads SGHAT; CDR2 reads FQNNGV. After removal of 5 bases from V and 2 bases from J, the junction contained 4 bases not matched to a gene. The CDR3 runs 14 residues. The CDR3 protein is CASSRDSHTDTQYF. The CDR3 DNA reads as TGTGCCAGCAGCAGGGACAGCCACACAGATACGCAGTATTTT.

For this clonotype: Likely a read error: the CDR3 ends without its conserved phenylalanine or tryptophan. The genes are TRBV6-5 and TRBJ1-1; possibly TRBD1 for D (5 bases). The length of the CDR3 is 16 residues. V lost 5 bases, J lost 4 bases, and 20 bases lay in between. Germline CDR1 reads MNHEY; CDR2 reads SVGAGI. This chain's CDR3 is CASSRTRVFSGTEAFL. DNA for the CDR3: TGTGCCAGCAGTCGGACAAGGGTTTTTTCAGGCACTGAAGCTTTCCTT.